This is a list of T cell receptor beta chains from one sample in a study of T cell responses to AZD1222 COVID-19 vaccine. Produced via immunoSEQ multiplex PCR; TCRdb's table is partial and in-frame only. The profile covers 130,000 or so clones, with around nine tenths appearing a single time and less than 8.5% taken by the ten largest. The sample in question was peripheral blood, obtained on day 0 of AZD1222 vaccination. The receptors were sampled from an adult in good health. The CDR3 runs from the conserved cysteine through the conserved F or W. Each record gives: J gene, D gene, clone size, V gene, CDR3 DNA, CDR3 protein. A D gene is named only where the DNA matches it firmly. The listing skips clone size in some rows; elsewhere it reads once, few, many or a size class.

TRBJ2-5,TRBD2,.,TRBV9,TGTGCCAGCAGCGTAGGACTAGCGGGGTTGGAGACCCAGTACTTC,CASSVGLAGLETQYF
TRBJ1-3,TRBD1,.,TRBV28,TGTGCCAGCAACCCCCTCGGGACAGTCTCTGGAAACACCATATATTTT,CASNPLGTVSGNTIYF
TRBJ1-6,.,.,TRBV7-9,TGTGCCAGCAGCTTCCCCGGTGCACCCCTCCACTTT,CASSFPGAPLHF
TRBJ1-1,.,.,TRBV7-2,TGTGCCAGCAGCCCACCGGGGACGAACACTGAAGCTTTCTTT,CASSPPGTNTEAFF
TRBJ2-1,TRBD2,once,TRBV6-5,TGTGCCAGCAGAATCACTAGCGGGGGGGCACGCGAGCAGTTCTTC,CASRITSGGAREQFF
TRBJ2-1,.,.,TRBV3-1/TRBV3-2,TGTGCCAGCACGGAGGGGCGGAACTACAATGAGCAGTTCTTC,CASTEGRNYNEQFF
TRBJ2-1,TRBD2,.,TRBV4-3,TGCGCCAGCAGCCAAGCCTTTAGCGGGGGTATATGGGAGCAGTTCTTC,CASSQAFSGGIWEQFF
TRBJ1-2,.,.,TRBV29-1,TGCAGCGTTGAATCGGGAGGTGGGGGCTACACCTTC,CSVESGGGGYTF
TRBJ2-5,.,.,TRBV2,TGTGCCAGCAGTCACCAGACGGGACTGAGGACCCAGTACTTC,CASSHQTGLRTQYF
TRBJ1-5,.,.,TRBV3-1/TRBV3-2,TGTGCCAGCAGCCAAGGACCTGACAGTTATAGCAATCAGCCCCAGCATTTT,CASSQGPDSYSNQPQHF
TRBJ2-4,TRBD2,.,TRBV7-2,TGTGCCAGCAGCCTTAGCGGGGGGGCCCTCGAAAACATTCAGTACTTC,CASSLSGGALENIQYF
TRBJ2-2,.,.,TRBV10-1,TGCGCCAGCAGTTACAGGGCCATCCCCGGGGAGCTGTTTTTT,CASSYRAIPGELFF
TRBJ1-1,TRBD1,.,TRBV28,TGTGCCAGCGAAGACCTCGGGACAGGGGGCCCGGGTCGTGAAGCTTTCTTT,CASEDLGTGGPGREAFF
TRBJ1-2,TRBD1,few,TRBV6-6,TGTGCCAGCAGTTCAGGGGGCGGGGACTATGGCTACACCTTC,CASSSGGGDYGYTF
TRBJ1-1,.,.,TRBV7-9,TGTGCCAGCAGCCGAACGAGGGAAGCTGAAGCTTTCTTT,CASSRTREAEAFF
TRBJ2-2,.,.,TRBV5-1,TGCGCCAGCAGCTTGGGAGGGGCCGGGGAGCTGTTTTTT,CASSLGGAGELFF
TRBJ1-4,.,.,TRBV6-5,TGTGCCAGCAGCCGCGGTGGAGTAAATGAAAAACTGTTTTTT,CASSRGGVNEKLFF
TRBJ2-3,TRBD2,.,TRBV4-2,TGTGCCAGCAGCCAAGCAGTAGCGGGGGGGGTAGGGGATACGCAGTATTTT,CASSQAVAGGVGDTQYF
TRBJ2-3,.,.,TRBV7-3,TGTGCCAGCAGCTCGACTAGCACAGATACGCAGTATTTT,CASSSTSTDTQYF
TRBJ1-6,.,.,TRBV7-3,TGTGCCAGCAGCTTATACGGTGATAATTCACCCCTCCACTTT,CASSLYGDNSPLHF
TRBJ1-1,.,.,TRBV3-1/TRBV3-2,TGTGCCAGCAGCCCAGTGCTCAAAACCGGGAACACTGAAGCTTTCTTT,CASSPVLKTGNTEAFF
TRBJ2-7,TRBD1,.,TRBV7-9,TGTGCCAGCAGCTTACAGGGGGCAAACTACGAGCAGTACTTC,CASSLQGANYEQYF
TRBJ1-5,.,.,TRBV4-3,TGCGCCAGCAGCCAAGATCGAGGCAGCCTCAATCAGCCCCAGCATTTT,CASSQDRGSLNQPQHF
TRBJ1-2,.,.,TRBV5-5,TGTGCCAGCAGCGAATCCTGGGGGGGGACACTCAACTATGGCTACACCTTC,CASSESWGGTLNYGYTF
TRBJ2-3,.,.,TRBV11-3,TGTGCCAGCAGCTTAGGAGACGGAATCACAGATACGCAGTATTTT,CASSLGDGITDTQYF
TRBJ2-5,TRBD2,.,TRBV7-7,TGTGCTAGCAGCTTGAGGCTAGCGGGGGCCAACCAAGAGACCCAGTACTTC,CASSLRLAGANQETQYF
TRBJ1-5,.,.,TRBV11-2,TGTGCCAGCAGCTTAGATATCATGGGGGGCCCGGGTGGACAGCCCCAGCATTTT,CASSLDIMGGPGGQPQHF
TRBJ2-1,.,.,TRBV28,TGTGCCAGCAGTTTCCCCAGCTACAATGAGCAGTTCTTC,CASSFPSYNEQFF
TRBJ2-3,TRBD1,once,TRBV27,TGTGCCAGCAGTAACCGGGACAGGGTTGTAGATACGCAGTATTTT,CASSNRDRVVDTQYF
TRBJ2-2,TRBD1,.,TRBV6-2/TRBV6-3,TGTGCCAGCAGTTACTTTACAGGGGCGACTTGGGCTCCGGAGCTGTTTTTT,CASSYFTGATWAPELFF
TRBJ1-6,.,.,TRBV19,TGTGCCAGTACCGGGGGAATGCCCCTGAATTCACCCCTCCACTTT,CASTGGMPLNSPLHF
TRBJ2-1,.,.,TRBV18,TGTGCCAGCTCACCACCTTGGCAGTACAATGAGCAGTTCTTC,CASSPPWQYNEQFF
TRBJ1-1,TRBD1,.,TRBV11-3,TGTGCCAGCAGCTTAGGACAGGGGACTGAAGCTTTCTTT,CASSLGQGTEAFF
TRBJ1-2,TRBD1,.,TRBV7-9,TGTGCCAGCAGCTTCTCTAGGACAGGGTCTAACTATGGCTACACCTTC,CASSFSRTGSNYGYTF
TRBJ1-6,TRBD1,.,TRBV11-1,TGTGCCAGCAGCCTGGACAGGTCGAATTCACCCCTCCACTTT,CASSLDRSNSPLHF
TRBJ2-7,TRBD1,.,TRBV2,TGTGCCAGCAGACCCGGACAGGTCGAGAGCGAGCAGTACTTC,CASRPGQVESEQYF
TRBJ2-7,.,few,TRBV4-3,TGCGCCAGCAGCCAAGGGCCAGGGGTATCCTACGAGCAGTACTTC,CASSQGPGVSYEQYF
TRBJ1-1,TRBD1,.,TRBV29-1,TGCAGCGTTGCTGTCAATGGACAGGGAAGGGAAGCTTTCTTT,CSVAVNGQGREAFF
TRBJ2-1,.,.,TRBV3-1/TRBV3-2,TGTGCCAGCAGCCTATACTACAATGAGCAGTTCTTC,CASSLYYNEQFF
TRBJ1-2,.,.,TRBV19,TGTGCCAGTAGTATAGACCGGACATCTCTCCTTGGGTATGGCTACACCTTC,CASSIDRTSLLGYGYTF
TRBJ2-7,.,.,TRBV3-1/TRBV3-2,TGTGCCAGCAGTTGGTTTAAGGACGAGCAGTACTTC,CASSWFKDEQYF
TRBJ1-5,.,once,TRBV19,TGTGCCAGTAGATGGGGGGGATTGCCGGCAAATCAGCCCCAGCATTTT,CASRWGGLPANQPQHF
TRBJ2-1,TRBD2,once,TRBV5-1,TGCGCCAGCAGCTTGGCTCTAGCGGGTTACAATGAGCAGTTCTTC,CASSLALAGYNEQFF
TRBJ1-4,.,.,TRBV3-1/TRBV3-2,TGTGCCAGCAGCGCCCCTGGGCACCTTAATGAAAAACTGTTTTTT,CASSAPGHLNEKLFF
TRBJ2-7,.,once,TRBV7-2,TGTGCCAGCAGCTTAGGTGTCAGCTACGAGCAGTACTTC,CASSLGVSYEQYF
TRBJ2-2,.,.,TRBV29-1,TGCAGCGTTGAAATTGGCGGGGCTGGCGGGGAGCTGTTTTTT,CSVEIGGAGGELFF
TRBJ2-7,TRBD1,.,TRBV7-2,TGTGCCAGCAGCAAGACGTTACGGGACAGCTCCTACGAGCAGTACTTC,CASSKTLRDSSYEQYF
TRBJ2-1,TRBD1,once,TRBV7-6,TGTGCCAGCAGCTCCCGCGACAGGGGTATCGGTGAGCAGTTCTTC,CASSSRDRGIGEQFF
TRBJ1-6,TRBD1,.,TRBV3-1/TRBV3-2,TGTGCCAGCAGCCAACCGGGACAGGGCCTTAATTCACCCCTCCACTTT,CASSQPGQGLNSPLHF
TRBJ2-6,.,.,TRBV6-2/TRBV6-3,TGTGCCAGCAGTTACCGTTCTGGGGCCAACGTCCTGACTTTC,CASSYRSGANVLTF
TRBJ2-7,.,once,TRBV2,TGTGCCAGCCAGACAAGTACCTACGAGCAGTACTTC,CASQTSTYEQYF
TRBJ1-1,.,.,TRBV5-4,TGTGCCAGCAGCTTAAGCTCTGGGGGCACTGAAGCTTTCTTT,CASSLSSGGTEAFF